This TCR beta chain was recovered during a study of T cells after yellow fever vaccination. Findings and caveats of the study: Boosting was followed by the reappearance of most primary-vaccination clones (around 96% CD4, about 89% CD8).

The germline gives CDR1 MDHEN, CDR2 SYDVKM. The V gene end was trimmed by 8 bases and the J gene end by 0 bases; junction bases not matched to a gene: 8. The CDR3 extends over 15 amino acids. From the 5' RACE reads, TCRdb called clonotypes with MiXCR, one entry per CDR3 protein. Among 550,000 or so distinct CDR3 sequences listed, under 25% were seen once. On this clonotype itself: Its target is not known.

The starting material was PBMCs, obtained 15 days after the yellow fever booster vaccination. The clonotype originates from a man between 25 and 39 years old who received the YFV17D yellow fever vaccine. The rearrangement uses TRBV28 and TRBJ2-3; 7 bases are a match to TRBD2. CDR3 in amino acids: CASPSGPDSTDTQYF. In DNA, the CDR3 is TGTGCCAGCCCTAGCGGACCGGATAGCACAGATACGCAGTATTTT. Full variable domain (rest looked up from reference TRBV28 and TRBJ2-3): DVKVTQSSRYLVKRTGEKVFLECVQDMDHENMFWYRQDPGLGLRLIYFSYDVKMKEKGDIPEGYSVSREKKERFSLILESASTNQTSMYLCASPSGPDSTDTQYFGPGTRLTVL.